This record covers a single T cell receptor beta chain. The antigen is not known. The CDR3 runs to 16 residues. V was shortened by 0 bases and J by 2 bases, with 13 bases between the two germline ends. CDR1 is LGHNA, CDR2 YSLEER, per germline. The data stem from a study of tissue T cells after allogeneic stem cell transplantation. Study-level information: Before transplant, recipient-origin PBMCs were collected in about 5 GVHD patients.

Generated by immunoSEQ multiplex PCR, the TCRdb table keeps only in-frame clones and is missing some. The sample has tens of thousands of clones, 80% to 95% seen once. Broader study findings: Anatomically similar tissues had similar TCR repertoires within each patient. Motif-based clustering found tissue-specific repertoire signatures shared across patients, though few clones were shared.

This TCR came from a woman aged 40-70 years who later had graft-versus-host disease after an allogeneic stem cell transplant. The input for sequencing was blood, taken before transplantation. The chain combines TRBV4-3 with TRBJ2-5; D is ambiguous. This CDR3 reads CASSQELATLQETQYF. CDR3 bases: TGCGCCAGCAGCCAAGAGCTGGCCACCTTACAAGAGACCCAGTACTTC.